This entry lists 5 T cell receptor beta chains sequenced from one sample in a study of T cells in Graves' hyperthyroidism and ophthalmopathy (dated by TCRdb to between 2018 and 2021). Library method: multiplex PCR. Sequenced on an Illumina HiSeq 2000. Amplification of TCR beta CDR3 regions was carried out from RNA transcripts. The first round of RT-PCR for the TCR CDR3 was performed with the HTBI primer set and the Qiagen OneStep RT-PCR kit. TCRdb reprocessing: public reads trimmed at Q25 with fastp, clones called with MiXCR, in-frame beta chains kept. Each CDR3 protein appears once, grouped with its most common genes and DNA. Counted in this sample were roughly 420,000 distinct CDR3 sequences; around 14% of them appeared once. The ten largest clonotypes hold 7.5% to 9% of the sample. Specimen: blood. Source of these receptors: a woman between 18 and 29 years old with Graves' hyperthyroidism.

Many counts were recorded for this clonotype. The chain joins TRBV6-1 to TRBJ1-1; TRBD1 matches 9 bases. V dropped 6 bases and J dropped 4; count of bases not matched to a gene: 6. CDR1 MNHNS and CDR2 SASEGT come from the germline V gene. There are 14 residues in the CDR3. The CDR3 region is CASRGQGGVTEAFF. Written as DNA, the CDR3 is TGTGCCAGCAGGGGACAGGGCGGGGTCACTGAAGCTTTCTTT.

J is TRBJ2-7 and V is TRBV27; D is perhaps TRBD1 (5 bases). The germline V and J ends were trimmed by 3 bases and 2 bases, with 14 bases remaining between them. CDR1 and CDR2 (germline): MNHEY, SMNVEV (reference sequence). This CDR3 region has 15 residues. CDR3 coding DNA: TGTGCCAGCAGTTTTACCCTTGACAGCGCCTACGAGCAGTACTTC. Its protein product is CASSFTLDSAYEQYF.

This clonotype was observed a handful of times. The genes are TRBV20-1 and TRBJ2-2; 7 positions match TRBD1. The ends lost 4 bases at V and 1 base at J; junction bases unmatched: 3. Germline CDR1 is DFQATT and CDR2 is SNEGSKA (reference sequence). This CDR3 contains 14 residues. The CDR3 reads CSAKRQGNTGELFF. As DNA, the CDR3 is TGCAGTGCTAAAAGACAGGGGAACACCGGGGAGCTGTTTTTT.

In this sample, this clonotype turned up many times. The chain employs TRBV28 and TRBJ2-5; D unresolved. This CDR3 is 14 amino acids long. V was pared by 6 bases and J by 5 bases, with 16 bases between. Germline CDR1 and CDR2: MDHEN and SYDVKM. CDR3 in amino acids: CASSPLRGTETQYF. The CDR3 nucleotides read TGTGCCAGCAGCCCTCTTCGTGGAACGGAGACCCAGTACTTC.

This clonotype was observed many times. This chain links TRBV18 with TRBJ2-7, with D possibly matching TRBD1 (5 bases). Trimming removed 4 bases from V and 5 bases from J, with 12 bases in between. This CDR3 spans 13 amino acids. The germline CDR1 and CDR2 sequences are KGHSH and LQKENI. CDR3 in amino acids: CASSQGIRNEQYF. In DNA, the CDR3 is TGTGCCAGCTCACAGGGGATTCGTAACGAGCAGTACTTC.